Each of the 16 T cell receptor beta chains below was sequenced from the same sample in a study of siplizumab effects on memory and regulatory T cells. Profiling relied on immunoSEQ multiplex PCR, and the TCRdb table lists in-frame clones only, not all of them. The table includes around 120,000 clones, around 94% detected once. Source material: non-Treg CD4+ T cells sorted from blood. The receptors stem from a human donor in good health.

This clone was seen more than once but under ten times. The genes are TRBV5-1 and TRBJ1-5; D may be TRBD1 (6 bases). CDR3 length: 15 residues. Germline lookup yields CDR1 SGHRS and CDR2 YFSETQ. The V gene lost 0 bases and the J gene lost 2 bases, with 9 bases spanning the gap. The CDR3 bases are TGCGCCAGCAGCTTGGATGCAGGGGGCAATCAGCCCCAGCATTTT. The encoded protein is CASSLDAGGNQPQHF.

Comments on this clone: This CDR3 is also generated by other DNA sequences in the sample. The chain recombines TRBV5-4 with TRBJ2-5, with D hard to call. Between the trimmed V and J ends, which lost 0 bases and 2 bases, there was a span of 5 bases. The CDR3 consists of 13 residues. Germline CDR1 and CDR2: SGHNT and YYREEE (reference sequence). The CDR3 DNA reads as TGTGCCAGCAGCTTGGTCAGTCAAGAGACCCAGTACTTC. Protein: CASSLVSQETQYF.

This clone was seen just once. CDR3 sequence: CASSLYRGTEAFF. Here the CDR3 DNA reads TGTGCCAGCAGCCTATACAGGGGAACTGAAGCTTTCTTT. This chain links TRBV7-7 with TRBJ1-1, with TRBD1 identical over 7 bases. The CDR3 length is 13 residues. V was pared by 5 bases and J by 5 bases, with 5 bases of the junction left unmatched. Germline V gene sequence: CDR1 SSHAT, CDR2 FNYEAQ (reference sequence).

The gene calls are TRBV5-6 and TRBJ2-3; 7 bases fit TRBD2. Germline V gene sequence: CDR1 SGHDT, CDR2 YYEEEE. Losses at the gene ends were 0 bases for V and 3 bases for J; bases not matched to a gene: 10. The CDR3 extends over 17 amino acids. CDR3 region: CASSLVFRGGGTDTQYF. The DNA of the CDR3 is TGTGCCAGCAGCTTGGTGTTTCGCGGGGGTGGGACAGATACGCAGTATTTT.

The CDR3 here is CASSFKTGTRTEAFF. The CDR3 DNA reads TGTGCCAGCAGCTTTAAGACAGGGACTCGGACTGAAGCTTTCTTT. This sequence joins TRBV7-9 and TRBJ1-1, with TRBD1 matching 7 bases. Trimming took 3 bases from V and 5 from J; bases not matched to a gene: 9. Germline values: CDR1 SEHNR, CDR2 FQNEAQ (reference sequence). The CDR3 is 15 amino acids.

The V gene is TRBV6-6, the J gene TRBJ2-3, with 8 bases lining up with TRBD2. The trim removed 3 bases at V and 4 bases at J, leaving 9 bases unmatched. The CDR3 covers 16 residues. CDR1 and CDR2 (germline): MNHNY, SVGAGI (reference sequence). CDR3 region: CASSYGTGGQSDTQYF. In DNA, the CDR3 is TGTGCCAGCAGTTATGGGACGGGAGGGCAGTCAGATACGCAGTATTTT.

V and J are TRBV6-5 and TRBJ1-1; D possibly corresponds to TRBD1 (5 bases). The V gene lost 5 bases and the J gene lost 1 base, with 14 bases spanning the gap. The CDR3 runs 15 residues. From germline, CDR1 is MNHEY and CDR2 SVGAGI. CDR3 sequence reads: CASSRPGGGNTEAFF. The CDR3 DNA reads as TGTGCCAGCAGTCGTCCTGGGGGTGGGAACACTGAAGCTTTCTTT.

This chain uses TRBV18 with TRBJ1-1; no clear D. Trimming cost V 1 base and J 0 bases, with 6 bases left between them. The CDR3 covers 14 residues. Germline CDR1 KGHSH, CDR2 LQKENI. Here the CDR3 reads CASSPQGMNTEAFF. For the CDR3, the DNA is TGTGCCAGCTCACCACAGGGCATGAACACTGAAGCTTTCTTT. The variable domain in full, with the rest retrieved from reference TRBV18 and TRBJ1-1, is NAGVMQNPRHLVRRRGQEARLRCSPMKGHSHVYWYRQLPEEGLKFMVYLQKENIIDESGMPKERFSAEFPKEGPSILRIQQVVRGDSAAYFCASSPQGMNTEAFFGQGTRLTVV.

This clone was observed a few times. CDR3 bases: TGTGCCAGCAGCCAAGCGACCATGGGTAAACAGCATTTT. Encoded protein: CASSQATMGKQHF. The J gene is TRBJ1-5, the V gene TRBV14; D gene uncertain. The germline V gene has CDR1 SGHDN and CDR2 FVKESK. V lost 1 base, J lost 13 bases, and 14 bases lay in between. This CDR3 comprises 13 residues.

The V call is TRBV7-9, the J call TRBJ1-1; 9 nucleotides align to TRBD1. The length of the CDR3 is 14 residues. Germline V CDR1 and CDR2: SEHNR, FQNEAQ (reference sequence). After removal of 8 bases from V and 0 bases from J, the junction contained 4 bases not matched to a gene. CDR3 loop: CASRTGAMNTEAFF. The CDR3 DNA is TGTGCCAGCCGGACAGGGGCAATGAACACTGAAGCTTTCTTT.

The V gene is TRBV5-1, the J gene TRBJ2-7; D gene uncertain. Germline CDR1 reads SGHRS; CDR2 reads YFSETQ. The CDR3 sequence is 13 residues long. Deletions cut 1 base from V and 6 bases from J, with 11 bases between. CDR3 sequence: CASSLLSDGEQYF. The CDR3 DNA sequence: TGCGCCAGCAGCTTGTTATCGGACGGCGAGCAGTACTTC.

This chain links TRBV18 with TRBJ1-3; 7 bases are shared with TRBD1. V lost 6 bases, J lost 2 bases, and 7 bases stayed unmatched. Germline CDR1 and CDR2: KGHSH and LQKENI. This CDR3 has 15 residues. The CDR3, as DNA: TGTGCCAGCTCGCAGTTAGGGGGCCCTGGAAACACCATATATTTT. Translated: CASSQLGGPGNTIYF.

J is TRBJ2-5 and V is TRBV4-1; TRBD2 matches 12 bases. The J segment lost 5 bases and the V segment lost 2 bases, leaving 6 bases of the junction unmatched. CDR1 and CDR2 (germline): MGHRA, YSYEKL. There are 16 residues in the CDR3. CDR3 residues: CASSQLAGGLRETQYF. The CDR3 DNA follows: TGCGCCAGCAGCCAACTAGCGGGAGGGCTGCGGGAGACCCAGTACTTC.

A remark on this clone: At one of its ends the junction is not consistent with the germline gene, which may arise from a read error. The chain has TRBV5-5 and TRBJ1-2; D unclear. Germline CDR1 is SGHKS and CDR2 is YYEKEE (reference sequence). This CDR3 is built from 17 residues. The CDR3 spells CASSLYGESYSQGGYTF. The CDR3 region has the DNA TGTGCCAGTAGCTTGTACGGGGAAAGTTACTCACAAGGTGGCTACACCTTC.

This chain connects TRBV28 to TRBJ2-3, with 8 bases lining up with TRBD1. Germline-derived CDR1 and CDR2 are MDHEN and SYDVKM. V dropped 5 bases and J dropped 4; count of bases not matched to a gene: 5. The CDR3 sequence is 14 residues long. Here the CDR3 reads CASSPGQGADTQYF. CDR3 DNA: TGTGCCAGCAGTCCCGGACAGGGCGCAGATACGCAGTATTTT.

This chain connects TRBV7-9 to TRBJ1-1; D gene unclear. This CDR3 comprises 11 residues. Per the germline V gene, CDR1 is SEHNR and CDR2 is FQNEAQ (reference sequence). V was cut by 7 bases and J by 4 bases, with 7 bases left in between. The CDR3 DNA reads as TGTGCCAGCATCCAGGTCACTGAAGCTTTCTTT. This sequence encodes CASIQVTEAFF.